The T cell receptor (beta chain) described here comes from a study of blood T cell repertoires in COVID-19. Study as a whole: The origin of the acute and convalescent COVID-19 samples was the United States, Italy and Spain.

As handled by the study authors: Amplification of reference gene primers was used by the study to estimate nucleated cell counts. Assay: immunoSEQ multiplex PCR; the TCRdb copy retains only in-frame clones and omits some. V and J calls and clone size follow that table, whereas D and trimming were derived from the DNA. This repertoire shows 130,000 to 150,000 clones, more than 70% found once; its top ten account for more than 9%. There are 14 residues in the CDR3. V was pared by 3 bases and J by 2 bases, with 10 bases between. Germline CDR1 and CDR2: MGHDK and SYGVNS. The chain links TRBV25-1 to TRBJ2-5, with D possibly being TRBD1 (5 bases). Sequencing used peripheral blood. The receptor was isolated from a middle-aged man with active or convalescent COVID-19. The CDR3, as DNA: TGTGCCAGCAGTGATTTTAAGGGGCAAGAGACCCAGTACTTC. This translates into CASSDFKGQETQYF.